The 26 T cell receptor beta chains below come from one sample, sequenced in a study of CD8+ T cells in alopecia areata. RNA was isolated and reverse transcribed to cDNA, the sequencing template. Libraries were prepared by immunoSEQ multiplex PCR; TCRdb keeps only in-frame clonotypes and omits some of them. The sample shows approximately 98,000 clones, around 59% of them seen only once. Source material: CD8+ T cells sorted from blood. The receptors shown here come from a human donor in good health.

The chain carries TRBV29-1 and TRBJ2-7; 8 nucleotides agree with TRBD2. CDR1 is SQVTM, CDR2 ANQGSEA, per germline. The CDR3 sequence is 13 residues long. Trimming took 4 bases from V and 2 from J; bases not matched to a gene: 4. This CDR3 is CSVGSGATYEQYF. In DNA, the CDR3 is TGCAGCGTTGGTAGCGGGGCGACCTACGAGCAGTACTTC.

The chain is built from TRBV7-8 and TRBJ2-5, with D tentatively TRBD2 (7 bases). V was trimmed by 7 bases and J by 2 bases, leaving 17 bases between them. The CDR3 is made up of 15 amino acids. In germline, CDR1 is SGHVS, CDR2 FQNEAQ. The CDR3 region has the DNA TGTGCCAGCACCGTAGGGGGGGGCCCTCAAGAGACCCAGTACTTC. This codes for CASTVGGGPQETQYF.

V usage is TRBV30 and J usage is TRBJ2-7, with D possibly matching TRBD1 (5 bases). The CDR3 contains 12 residues. The V gene's germline CDR1 is GTSNPN and CDR2 SVGIG (reference sequence). V was shortened by 5 bases and J by 2 bases, with 10 bases between the two germline ends. In DNA form, the CDR3 reads TGTGCCTGGGATCAAGGGGCCTACGAGCAGTACTTC. Translating gives CAWDQGAYEQYF. Using reference TRBV30 and TRBJ2-7 for the parts outside the CDR3, the full variable domain is SQTIHQWPATLVQPVGSPLSLECTVEGTSNPNLYWYRQAAGRGLQLLFYSVGIGQISSEVPQNLSASRPQDRQFILSSKKLLLSDSGFYLCAWDQGAYEQYFGPGTRLTVT.

The chain couples TRBV7-9 to TRBJ1-2, with D uncertain. CDR3 length: 13 amino acids. In germline, CDR1 is SEHNR, CDR2 FQNEAQ (reference sequence). The V end was cut by 0 bases, the J end by 8 bases, with 10 bases between. The CDR3 DNA follows: TGTGCCAGCAGCTTAGCTGATGGAGGGGGCTACACCTTC. Amino acids: CASSLADGGGYTF.

The table lists this clone with a few counts. V and J are TRBV2 and TRBJ1-1; D is possibly TRBD1 (5 bases). The CDR3 length is 13 residues. Germline values: CDR1 SNHLY, CDR2 FYNNEI. Trimming removed 2 bases at V and 11 bases at J, with 15 bases between. As DNA, the CDR3 is TGTGCCAGCAGTGAATCTGGCAGGGCGGATGCTTTCTTT. Translated: CASSESGRADAFF.

The chain has TRBV25-1 and TRBJ1-1; 8 bases are shared with TRBD1. CDR1 and CDR2 (germline): MGHDK, SYGVNS. The CDR3 totals 14 residues. J lost 6 bases, V lost 4 bases, and 7 bases had no gene match. This chain's CDR3 is CASSGQGAGSEAFF. Here the CDR3 DNA reads TGTGCCAGCAGTGGGCAGGGGGCAGGGTCTGAAGCTTTCTTT.

This clone was detected only a few times. This chain uses TRBV29-1 with TRBJ1-1; D ambiguous. CDR3 length: 11 amino acids. CDR1 and CDR2 (germline): SQVTM, ANQGSEA. Between the trimmed V and J ends, which lost 6 bases and 2 bases, there was a span of 7 bases. CDR3 sequence (DNA): TGCAGCGTCCTAGACAACACTGAAGCTTTCTTT. Its translation: CSVLDNTEAFF.

In its sample, this clone was seen a few times. The chain uses TRBV14 and TRBJ1-1, with a weak D call TRBD1 (5 bases). V was shortened by 2 bases and J by 8 bases, with 21 bases between the two germline ends. The CDR3 extends over 16 amino acids. CDR1 and CDR2 (germline): SGHDN, FVKESK. The CDR3 protein is CASSQRWGRAPVEAFF. CDR3 in DNA: TGTGCCAGCAGCCAAAGGTGGGGCAGAGCGCCTGTGGAAGCTTTCTTT.

The chain employs TRBV5-6 and TRBJ2-3, with TRBD2 matching 13 bases. With 3 bases clipped from V and 2 bases from J, the junction kept 12 bases outside the gene matches. This CDR3 is 19 amino acids long. Germline V gene sequence: CDR1 SGHDT, CDR2 YYEEEE. In DNA, the CDR3 is TGTGCCAGCAGCTCATCGGCCGGGACTAGCGGGGATGTCACAGATACGCAGTATTTT. Translation gives CASSSSAGTSGDVTDTQYF.

This clone was counted only a few times. The sample carries other DNA sequences with the same CDR3. V and J are TRBV29-1 and TRBJ2-2; no clear D gene. CDR1 SQVTM and CDR2 ANQGSEA come from the germline V gene. CDR3 length equals 12 residues. Deletions cut 1 base from V and 5 bases from J, with 5 bases between. For the CDR3, the DNA is TGCAGCGTTGAAGGGGGTACCGGGGAGCTGTTTTTT. Its translation is CSVEGGTGELFF.

In its sample, this clone was seen once. As DNA, the CDR3 is TGTGCCACCAGCAGAGGGTCTCGAGGCAGGCCCGCCTACGAGCAGTACTTC. As protein: CATSRGSRGRPAYEQYF. V usage is TRBV15 and J usage is TRBJ2-7; D unresolved. CDR1 is LNHNV and CDR2 is YYDKDF in the germline V gene (reference sequence). Trimming took 1 base from V and 2 from J, leaving 18 bases between them. The CDR3 totals 17 residues.

The gene calls are TRBV13 and TRBJ2-5; 14 bases are shared with TRBD2. Germline V gene lookup returns CDR1 PRHDT and CDR2 FYEKMQ (reference sequence). This CDR3 spans 17 amino acids. The V segment lost 4 bases and the J segment 2 bases; nucleotides outside the gene matches: 6. In nucleotides, the CDR3 is TGTGCCAGCAGCTGGACTAGCGGGGGGCCATCGCAAGAGACCCAGTACTTC. Translation: CASSWTSGGPSQETQYF. Full variable domain (rest looked up from reference TRBV13 and TRBJ2-5): AAGVIQSPRHLIKEKRETATLKCYPIPRHDTVYWYQQGPGQDPQFLISFYEKMQSDKGSIPDRFSAQQFSDYHSELNMSSLELGDSALYFCASSWTSGGPSQETQYFGPGTRLLVL.

V gene TRBV9 combines with J gene TRBJ1-1; 7 bases are shared with TRBD1. CDR3 length: 15 residues. Germline-derived CDR1 and CDR2 are SGDLS and YYNGEE. With 0 bases clipped from V and 0 bases from J, the junction kept 2 bases outside the gene matches. The CDR3 DNA reads TGTGCCAGCAGCGTAGAGGGACAGTTGAACACTGAAGCTTTCTTT. Its protein product is CASSVEGQLNTEAFF.

The sample holds a few counts of this clone. One junction end disagrees with the germline gene, perhaps due to a read error. The chain joins TRBV13 to TRBJ2-1, with 8 nucleotides matching TRBD2. The length of the CDR3 is 14 residues. Germline V gene sequence: CDR1 PRHDT, CDR2 FYEKMQ (reference sequence). The CDR3 loop is CASNLRTSRDEQFF. CDR3 bases: TGTGCCAGCAACTTAAGGACTAGCAGGGATGAGCAGTTCTTC.

This chain connects TRBV2 to TRBJ2-7; 10 positions match TRBD1. CDR1 is SNHLY and CDR2 is FYNNEI in the germline V gene. The CDR3 extends over 15 amino acids. Unmatched junction bases numbered 13, after V lost 8 bases and J lost 6 bases. Written as DNA, the CDR3 is TGTGCCAGCGGGGATCCGGGACAGGGGAGTCTCGAGCAGTACTTC. It codes for CASGDPGQGSLEQYF.

This rearrangement joins TRBV29-1 to TRBJ1-2, with TRBD1 matching 10 bases. With 5 bases clipped from V and 5 bases from J, the junction kept 8 bases outside the gene matches. The CDR3 covers 14 residues. Looked up from germline, CDR1 is SQVTM and CDR2 is ANQGSEA. The CDR3 loop is CSVRTGGEEYGYTF. In nucleotides, the CDR3 is TGCAGCGTTAGGACAGGGGGGGAGGAATATGGCTACACCTTC.

The chain carries TRBV5-1 and TRBJ1-1; maybe TRBD1 (6 bases). V was shortened by 1 base and J by 0 bases, with 22 bases between the two germline ends. CDR3 size: 19 residues. Germline V gene sequence: CDR1 SGHRS, CDR2 YFSETQ. The CDR3 DNA reads TGCGCCAGCAGCTTGTGGGCCTCCGGGACAAGGAGAATGAACACTGAAGCTTTCTTT. This sequence encodes CASSLWASGTRRMNTEAFF.

The chain is built from TRBV6-5 and TRBJ2-5, with TRBD1 matching over 8 bases. The V segment lost 0 bases and the J segment 5 bases; nucleotides outside the gene matches: 5. Germline CDR1 reads MNHEY; CDR2 reads SVGAGI. The CDR3 runs to 15 residues. CDR3 residues: CASSYSRGRGETQYF. In nucleotides, the CDR3 is TGTGCCAGCAGTTACTCCAGGGGGCGCGGGGAGACCCAGTACTTC.

The chain recombines TRBV23-1 with TRBJ2-7; D is undetermined. TRBV23-1 belongs to the ORF category, with a function that is uncertain. V lost 6 bases and J 1 base, leaving 10 bases between the germline ends. The length of the CDR3 is 13 residues. CDR3 coding DNA: TGCGCCAGCAGGGGGTTAGGGTCCTACGAGCAGTACTTC. Translated, it gives CASRGLGSYEQYF.

The J gene is TRBJ2-1, the V gene TRBV2; maybe TRBD2 (5 bases). The CDR3 totals 13 residues. V shed 5 bases and J shed 10 bases, with 15 bases lying between them. Germline assignment: CDR1 SNHLY and CDR2 FYNNEI. CDR3 sequence (DNA): TGTGCCAGCAGTTACTTATCTAGCCGGGAGCAGTTCTTC. This gives the protein CASSYLSSREQFF.

V usage is TRBV2 and J usage is TRBJ2-7, with D tentatively TRBD2 (6 bases). The ends were cut back, 4 bases at V and 5 bases at J, with 15 bases in the middle. The V gene's germline CDR1 is SNHLY and CDR2 FYNNEI. CDR3 size: 14 residues. CDR3 DNA sequence: TGTGCCAGCAGTGGGAGCGGGCAGCGGCACGAGCAGTACTTC. Translated, it gives CASSGSGQRHEQYF.

This clone has a handful of counts. This chain connects TRBV29-1 to TRBJ2-5; D is tentatively TRBD1 or TRBD2 (6 bases each). The V end was cut by 3 bases, the J end by 5 bases, with 19 bases between. In germline, CDR1 is SQVTM, CDR2 ANQGSEA. This CDR3 is built from 15 residues. The CDR3 coding sequence is TGCAGCGTTGAGGGGGGACACCCTCGGAGGGAGACCCAGTACTTC. It encodes CSVEGGHPRRETQYF.

V usage is TRBV2 and J usage is TRBJ1-1, with D perhaps TRBD1 (6 bases). Germline V gene data show CDR1 as SNHLY and CDR2 as FYNNEI. V lost 6 bases to trimming and J lost 1 base, with 18 bases between them. The length of the CDR3 is 16 residues. CDR3 amino acids: CASRGASGLGNTEAFF. In DNA form, the CDR3 reads TGTGCCAGCAGGGGGGCCAGCGGGCTGGGGAACACTGAAGCTTTCTTT. Supplemented by reference TRBV2 and TRBJ1-1, the full variable domain reads EPEVTQTPSHQVTQMGQEVILRCVPISNHLYFYWYRQILGQKVEFLVSFYNNEISEKSEIFDDQFSVERPDGSNFTLKIRSTKLEDSAMYFCASRGASGLGNTEAFFGQGTRLTVV.

The chain links TRBV4-1 to TRBJ1-5; D call uncertain. Germline CDR1 reads MGHRA; CDR2 reads YSYEKL. The CDR3 covers 13 residues. Trimming left V 1 base short and J 4 bases short, with 5 bases between. The CDR3 sequence is CASSQGPNQPQHF. CDR3 DNA sequence: TGCGCCAGCAGCCAAGGACCAAATCAGCCCCAGCATTTT.

The CDR3 nucleotides are TGTGCCAGCAGCCCCACCGGGACATGGCTGGAGACCCAGTACTTC. Translating it yields CASSPTGTWLETQYF. The rearrangement joins TRBV7-9 to TRBJ2-5; the D gene is possibly TRBD1 (6 bases). From germline, CDR1 is SEHNR and CDR2 FQNEAQ (reference sequence). Trimming removed 5 bases from V and 5 bases from J, with 18 bases in between. This CDR3 region has 15 residues.

This clone was found a few times. The rearrangement joins TRBV7-2 to TRBJ2-5, with unresolved D. V dropped 1 base and J dropped 4 bases, with 13 bases sitting between them. This CDR3 has 15 amino acids. Germline loops: CDR1 SGHTA, CDR2 FQGNSA. CDR3 residues: CASSLEAWTTETQYF. DNA of the CDR3: TGTGCCAGCAGCTTAGAAGCTTGGACGACAGAGACCCAGTACTTC. Full variable domain (remainder filled in from reference TRBV7-2 and TRBJ2-5): GAGVSQSPSNKVTEKGKDVELRCDPISGHTALYWYRQSLGQGLEFLIYFQGNSAPDKSGLPSDRFSAERTGGSVSTLTIQRTQQEDSAVYLCASSLEAWTTETQYFGPGTRLLVL.